One sample yielded the 18 T cell receptor beta chains listed below, sequenced in a study of T cells after yellow fever vaccination. MiXCR, applied by TCRdb to the 5' RACE reads, yields one record per CDR3 protein. The table records 110,000 to 150,000 distinct CDR3 sequences, approximately 6.6% of them present only once. The sample consisted of CD4+ T cells sorted from PBMCs, taken 10 days after the yellow fever booster vaccination. Receptor source: a man between 25 and 39 years old who received the YFV17D yellow fever vaccine.

This clonotype was observed many times. The rearrangement joins TRBV27 to TRBJ2-7; D gene uncertain. The V end was cut by 6 bases, the J end by 6 bases, with 9 bases between. Looked up from germline, CDR1 is MNHEY and CDR2 is SMNVEV (reference sequence). This CDR3 has 11 residues. CDR3 coding DNA: TGTGCCAGCAGCCAATTGCGCGAGCAGTACTTC. As protein: CASSQLREQYF.

This clonotype has at least ten counts. CDR3 protein: CASSVEGVSGQYF. The CDR3 DNA reads TGTGCCAGCAGCGTTGAAGGAGTCAGCGGGCAGTATTTT. This rearrangement joins TRBV5-4 to TRBJ2-3; TRBD2 might be the D (5 bases). V dropped 4 bases and J dropped 11 bases, with 17 bases sitting between them. The CDR3 runs 13 residues. Germline CDR1 and CDR2: SGHNT and YYREEE (reference sequence).

The sample holds many counts of this clonotype. This rearrangement joins TRBV20-1 to TRBJ1-2, with 9 bases matching TRBD1. The CDR3 loop spans 14 amino acids. Unmatched junction bases numbered 10, after V lost 3 bases and J lost 8 bases. The germline V gene encodes CDR1 DFQATT and CDR2 SNEGSKA (reference sequence). CDR3 DNA: TGCAGTGCTAGCCGGGACAGGGCTAATCTAGGCTACACCTTC. Translated, it gives CSASRDRANLGYTF.

There are many counts of this clonotype. The chain joins TRBV5-6 to TRBJ2-2; no reliable D call. Trimming removed 2 bases at V and 8 bases at J, with 13 bases between. This CDR3 spans 14 amino acids. The V gene's germline CDR1 is SGHDT and CDR2 YYEEEE. The CDR3 region is CASSFGKGTGELFF. The CDR3 nucleotides read TGTGCCAGCAGCTTTGGAAAGGGAACTGGGGAGCTGTTTTTT.

This clonotype was seen ten or more times. CDR3 protein: CASSLFGTADWEQYF. The CDR3 bases are TGTGCCAGCAGTTTATTCGGGACCGCCGACTGGGAGCAGTACTTC. This chain joins TRBV28 and TRBJ2-7; D possibly uses TRBD1 or TRBD2 (5 bases each). Trimming cost V 1 base and J 7 bases, with 17 bases left between them. Germline CDR1 and CDR2: MDHEN and SYDVKM. There are 15 residues in the CDR3.

At least ten counts were recorded for this clonotype. CDR3 sequence (DNA): TGTGCCAGCAGCTTAGGAAGACAGGGACAGCCCCAGCATTTT. Its protein is CASSLGRQGQPQHF. The chain links TRBV7-2 to TRBJ1-5; 7 nucleotides line up with TRBD1. The CDR3 contains 14 residues. The germline gives CDR1 SGHTA, CDR2 FQGNSA. Germline trimming cut 1 base from V and 7 bases from J; bases unmatched to any gene: 4.

Ten or more counts support this clonotype. The V and J genes are TRBV7-2 and TRBJ2-1; TRBD2 agrees at 7 bases. Trimming cost V 2 bases and J 13 bases; bases outside gene matches: 11. The CDR3 runs to 14 residues. Per germline, CDR1 SGHTA and CDR2 FQGNSA. DNA of the CDR3: TGTGCCAGCAGCTTAAGCGCTAGCGGAGACCCCCAGTTCTTC. Its translation: CASSLSASGDPQFF. The complete variable domain, with remaining parts taken from reference TRBV7-2 and TRBJ2-1, reads GAGVSQSPSNKVTEKGKDVELRCDPISGHTALYWYRQSLGQGLEFLIYFQGNSAPDKSGLPSDRFSAERTGGSVSTLTIQRTQQEDSAVYLCASSLSASGDPQFFGPGTRLTVL.

This clonotype was detected only a few times. The V gene is TRBV7-2, the J gene TRBJ2-7; TRBD2 matches 12 bases. J gave up 4 bases and V 6 bases, and 13 bases lay outside the gene matches. CDR1 is SGHTA, CDR2 FQGNSA, per germline. CDR3 length equals 17 residues. CDR3 bases: TGTGCCAGCAGTCCCTCTAGACTAGCGGGAGCACGGTACGAGCAGTACTTC. It yields the protein CASSPSRLAGARYEQYF. The full variable domain, completed using reference TRBV7-2 and TRBJ2-7, is GAGVSQSPSNKVTEKGKDVELRCDPISGHTALYWYRQSLGQGLEFLIYFQGNSAPDKSGLPSDRFSAERTGGSVSTLTIQRTQQEDSAVYLCASSPSRLAGARYEQYFGPGTRLTVT.

This clonotype came up many times. This chain connects TRBV5-1 to TRBJ2-2; perhaps TRBD2 as D (5 bases). Trimming took 4 bases from V and 0 from J, leaving 19 bases between them. Germline assignment: CDR1 SGHRS and CDR2 YFSETQ. CDR3 length: 18 amino acids. CDR3 residues: CASSPDGGLAANTGELFF. CDR3 bases: TGCGCCAGCAGCCCGGACGGCGGGCTAGCAGCGAACACCGGGGAGCTGTTTTTT. Full variable domain (remainder filled in from reference TRBV5-1 and TRBJ2-2): KAGVTQTPRYLIKTRGQQVTLSCSPISGHRSVSWYQQTPGQGLQFLFEYFSETQRNKGNFPGRFSGRQFSNSRSEMNVSTLELGDSALYLCASSPDGGLAANTGELFFGEGSRLTVL.

This clonotype has at least ten counts. CDR3 bases: TGTGCCAGCAGCTTAAGGGGCGGGACAGATTCTTACGAGCAGTACTTC. Translation: CASSLRGGTDSYEQYF. V is TRBV7-3 and J is TRBJ2-7; tentatively, D is TRBD1 (7 bases). Trimming removed 1 base from V and 4 bases from J, with 17 bases in between. The germline V gene has CDR1 SGHTA and CDR2 FQGTGA. The CDR3 length is 16 residues. Combining the CDR3 with reference TRBV7-3 and TRBJ2-7 gives the whole variable domain GAGVSQTPSNKVTEKGKYVELRCDPISGHTALYWYRQSLGQGPEFLIYFQGTGAADDSGLPNDRFFAVRPEGSVSTLKIQRTERGDSAVYLCASSLRGGTDSYEQYFGPGTRLTVT.

This clonotype was picked up many times. V and J are TRBV20-1 and TRBJ2-3; tentatively, D is TRBD1 or TRBD2 (7 bases each). The germline CDR1 and CDR2 sequences are DFQATT and SNEGSKA (reference sequence). Trimming left V 5 bases short and J 1 base short, with 13 bases between. This CDR3 comprises 14 residues. Written as DNA, the CDR3 is TGCAGTGCTTTACAGGGGAGGGGCACAGATACGCAGTATTTT. Translating it yields CSALQGRGTDTQYF.

This clonotype was picked up many times. The chain is built from TRBV12-3 or TRBV12-4 and TRBJ2-4; 7 bases line up with TRBD2. The CDR3 is 16 amino acids. Losses at the gene ends were 1 base for V and 6 bases for J; bases not matched to a gene: 9. CDR3 amino acids: CASSLGGRAFGNIQYF. In nucleotides, the CDR3 is TGTGCCAGCAGTTTAGGGGGGAGGGCCTTTGGAAACATTCAGTACTTC.

This clonotype showed up many times. This chain links TRBV3-1 with TRBJ2-2; D unresolved. The CDR3 runs 16 residues. Trimming removed 0 bases at V and 5 bases at J, with 13 bases between. CDR1 and CDR2 from the germline V gene are LGHDT and YNNKEL (reference sequence). The CDR3 spells CASSQDGNPRTGELFF. CDR3 nucleotide sequence: TGTGCCAGCAGCCAAGATGGGAACCCCAGGACCGGGGAGCTGTTTTTT.

This clonotype was detected many times. The chain employs TRBV14 and TRBJ1-5, with a weak D call TRBD1 (5 bases). The ends were cut back, 4 bases at V and 6 bases at J, with 10 bases in the middle. CDR1 and CDR2 (germline): SGHDN, FVKESK. CDR3 length: 13 amino acids. The CDR3 here is CASSLGGAQPQHF. As DNA, the CDR3 is TGTGCCAGCAGCCTGGGCGGGGCTCAGCCCCAGCATTTT.

In this sample, this clonotype turned up many times. The chain carries TRBV7-9 and TRBJ1-4, with TRBD1 matching 8 bases. The CDR3 has 14 residues. Germline assignment: CDR1 SEHNR and CDR2 FQNEAQ (reference sequence). J was trimmed by 8 bases and V by 6 bases; bases with no gene match: 8. CDR3 coding DNA: TGTGCCAGCAGTCTACAGGGGGGCGACGAAAAACTGTTTTTT. Protein sequence: CASSLQGGDEKLFF.

This clonotype was observed at least ten times. V gene TRBV5-6 combines with J gene TRBJ1-3; D uncertain. This CDR3 region has 13 residues. CDR1 is SGHDT, CDR2 YYEEEE, per germline. Trimming took off 3 bases at V and 0 bases at J, with 4 bases between the two ends. CDR3 in amino acids: CASSYRSGNTIYF. DNA of the CDR3: TGTGCCAGCAGCTACCGCTCTGGAAACACCATATATTTT.

This clonotype was counted at least ten times. The chain recombines TRBV6-2 or TRBV6-3 with TRBJ2-6, with a tentative D call TRBD2 (5 bases). The CDR3 consists of 15 residues. Germline CDR1 is MNHEY and CDR2 is SVGEGT. V lost 2 bases to trimming and J lost 0 bases, with 5 bases between them. The CDR3 DNA sequence: TGTGCCAGCAGTTACGCGGGCTCTGGGGCCAACGTCCTGACTTTC. Protein product: CASSYAGSGANVLTF.

This clonotype has a count of ten or more. V and J are TRBV5-1 and TRBJ2-7; tentatively, D is TRBD1 or TRBD2 (6 bases each). CDR3 size: 17 residues. V lost 3 bases and J 2 bases, leaving 21 bases between the germline ends. Germline-derived CDR1 and CDR2 are SGHRS and YFSETQ. In DNA, the CDR3 is TGCGCCAGCAGCTCCACCTTACAGGGCCGGGGGACCTACGAGCAGTACTTC. Translated: CASSSTLQGRGTYEQYF.